This passage covers 19 T cell receptor beta chains from one sample sequenced in a study of T cells in Graves' hyperthyroidism and ophthalmopathy. RNA transcripts gave rise to amplified TCR beta CDR3 regions. Initially, a first-round RT-PCR of the TCR CDR3 employed the HTBI primer set. Each CDR3 protein gets one entry after TCRdb re-called the multiplex PCR reads with MiXCR. The data hold about 590,000 distinct CDR3 sequences, with about 15% observed a single time. Sequencing was carried out using blood. The receptors here all came from a woman in her thirties with Graves' hyperthyroidism.

On this clonotype: A clone one base away is much larger, so this may be a read error. This chain joins TRBV20-1 and TRBJ2-3, with 11 bases aligning to TRBD2. With V trimmed by 6 bases and J by 3 bases, 8 bases remained unmatched. CDR1 is DFQATT, CDR2 SNEGSKA, per germline (reference sequence). This CDR3 has 15 amino acids. The CDR3 DNA reads as TGCAGTGCCGGAGAGTCTAGCGGGAGGACAGATACGCAGTATTTT. This codes for CSAGESSGRTDTQYF.

This clonotype was counted ten times or more. The CDR3 sequence is CASSFRQYNEQFF. CDR3 sequence (DNA): TGTGCCAGCAGTTTTAGACAGTACAATGAGCAGTTCTTC. The chain combines TRBV27 with TRBJ2-1; D might be TRBD1 (5 bases). Germline-derived CDR1 and CDR2 are MNHEY and SMNVEV (reference sequence). This CDR3 is 13 amino acids long. The V end was cut by 3 bases, the J end by 4 bases, with 7 bases between.

This clonotype was recorded a few times. The J gene is TRBJ2-7, the V gene TRBV6-1; D remains unclear. Looked up from germline, CDR1 is MNHNS and CDR2 is SASEGT. Trimming left V 8 bases short and J 2 bases short, with 10 bases between. The CDR3 extends over 12 amino acids. The CDR3 here is CASLSPTYEQYF. CDR3 DNA: TGTGCCAGCTTGAGCCCCACCTACGAGCAGTACTTC.

The chain has TRBV6-6 and TRBJ1-2, with TRBD1 as a possible D gene (6 bases). This CDR3 is built from 12 residues. Looked up from germline, CDR1 is MNHNY and CDR2 is SVGAGI (reference sequence). V was pared by 2 bases and J by 8 bases, with 9 bases between. The CDR3 spells CASSYRQGGYTF. The CDR3 DNA reads as TGTGCCAGCAGTTACAGGCAGGGGGGCTACACCTTC.

As concerns this clonotype: A much larger clone is a single base away; this may be a read error. This chain connects TRBV20-1 to TRBJ2-3, with a tentative D call TRBD2 (5 bases). Between the trimmed V and J ends, which lost 4 bases and 2 bases, there was a span of 10 bases. The CDR3 is 13 residues long. Germline V gene data show CDR1 as DFQATT and CDR2 as SNEGSKA (reference sequence). The CDR3 DNA is TGCAGTGCTAACGGGGTCCTCACAGATACGCAGTATTTT. Its protein is CSANGVLTDTQYF.

Ten or more counts support this clonotype. V and J are TRBV6-2 or TRBV6-3 and TRBJ1-2; no clear D. The CDR3 has 13 residues. Germline values: CDR1 MNHEY, CDR2 SVGEGT. V was cut by 6 bases and J by 10 bases, with 18 bases left in between. As DNA, the CDR3 is TGTGCCAGCAGCCCAGATCTCGGCTCGGTCTACACCTTC. This sequence encodes CASSPDLGSVYTF.

This clonotype appeared many times. The rearrangement joins TRBV16 to TRBJ1-1; D is perhaps TRBD1 (5 bases). The CDR3 runs 15 residues. The germline gives CDR1 KGHSY, CDR2 FQNENV. The germline V and J ends were trimmed by 0 bases and 4 bases, with 12 bases remaining between them. CDR3 protein: CASSQSAGGGTEAFF. DNA of the CDR3: TGTGCCAGCAGCCAATCGGCCGGGGGTGGCACTGAAGCTTTCTTT.

The rearrangement uses TRBV3-1 and TRBJ2-1; 9 bases align to TRBD2. The CDR3 is 15 residues long. V was clipped by 4 bases and J by 9 bases; unmatched bases: 10. Germline loops: CDR1 LGHDT, CDR2 YNNKEL (reference sequence). The CDR3 loop is CASSPWREGRGEQFF. CDR3 sequence (DNA): TGTGCCAGCAGCCCTTGGCGGGAGGGCCGGGGTGAGCAGTTCTTC.

This clonotype was observed a few times. The gene calls are TRBV6-1 and TRBJ2-2; 7 nucleotides match TRBD2. CDR1 MNHNS and CDR2 SASEGT come from the germline V gene. The CDR3 spans 16 residues. Trimming cost V 3 bases and J 5 bases; bases outside gene matches: 9. CDR3 sequence reads: CASSDAVAGSTGELFF. The CDR3 DNA reads as TGTGCCAGCAGTGACGCAGTAGCGGGCAGTACCGGGGAGCTGTTTTTT.

This clonotype was seen only a few times. The chain links TRBV24-1 to TRBJ2-3, with D possibly being TRBD2 (5 bases). Germline assignment: CDR1 KGHDR and CDR2 SFDVKD. This CDR3 has 13 residues. Deletions cut 10 bases from V and 2 bases from J, with 12 bases between. The CDR3 loop reads CATKGLNTDTQYF. The CDR3 nucleotides are TGTGCCACTAAAGGACTCAACACAGATACGCAGTATTTT.

This clonotype was seen a single time. J is TRBJ2-1 and V is TRBV7-9; 12 bases are shared with TRBD2. Germline-derived CDR1 and CDR2 are SEHNR and FQNEAQ (reference sequence). This CDR3 region has 18 residues. With V trimmed by 5 bases and J by 3 bases, 11 bases remained unmatched. The CDR3 loop is CASSPTSGSPCDYNEQFF. The CDR3, as DNA: TGTGCCAGCAGCCCGACTAGCGGGAGTCCGTGCGACTACAATGAGCAGTTCTTC.

The J gene is TRBJ2-2, the V gene TRBV29-1; D possibly corresponds to TRBD2 (6 bases). CDR3 length: 16 amino acids. Trimming removed 0 bases from V and 1 base from J, with 12 bases in between. Looked up from germline, CDR1 is SQVTM and CDR2 is ANQGSEA. This CDR3 reads CSVEDSGLRNTGELFF. CDR3 coding DNA: TGCAGCGTTGAAGATTCGGGACTGAGGAACACCGGGGAGCTGTTTTTT.

This clonotype was counted ten times or more. The gene calls are TRBV6-6 and TRBJ2-2; D gene ambiguous. The ends were cut back, 2 bases at V and 0 bases at J, with 7 bases in the middle. Germline CDR1 is MNHNY and CDR2 is SVGAGI (reference sequence). CDR3 length: 15 amino acids. The CDR3 DNA reads TGTGCCAGCAGTTACAAGGGTGCGAACACCGGGGAGCTGTTTTTT. Residues: CASSYKGANTGELFF.

The table lists this clonotype with many counts. DNA of the CDR3: TGTGCCAGCAGCATAGGACTAGCGGGAGGCAATGAGCAGTTCTTC. It specifies CASSIGLAGGNEQFF. The V gene is TRBV7-3, the J gene TRBJ2-1, with 14 nucleotides matching TRBD2. J gave up 6 bases and V 5 bases, and 3 bases lay outside the gene matches. Germline CDR1 reads SGHTA; CDR2 reads FQGTGA. The length of the CDR3 is 15 residues.

Only a few counts were recorded for this clonotype. V gene TRBV20-1 combines with J gene TRBJ2-7; 7 bases map to TRBD2. Trimming at V came to 1 base and at J to 3 bases, leaving 6 bases not matched to a gene. In germline, CDR1 is DFQATT, CDR2 SNEGSKA (reference sequence). The CDR3 covers 14 residues. CDR3 protein: CSARGAGINYEQYF. Written as DNA, the CDR3 is TGCAGTGCTAGAGGAGCGGGGATCAACTACGAGCAGTACTTC.

The V and J genes are TRBV5-5 and TRBJ1-6; D not certain. V lost 3 bases to trimming and J lost 10 bases, with 11 bases between them. Germline assignment: CDR1 SGHKS and CDR2 YYEKEE (reference sequence). This CDR3 contains 13 residues. CDR3 sequence reads: CASSSGGLSPLHF. The CDR3 DNA is TGTGCCAGCAGCTCCGGCGGGTTGTCACCCCTCCACTTT.

This clonotype was counted many times. The genes are TRBV30 and TRBJ2-3, with D hard to call. The germline V and J ends were trimmed by 0 bases and 4 bases, with 23 bases remaining between them. The V gene's germline CDR1 is GTSNPN and CDR2 SVGIG (reference sequence). The CDR3 has 18 residues. DNA for the CDR3: TGTGCCTGGAGTGTACGTGGTTTCGATGGGATCTACGCAGATACGCAGTATTTT. Its translation is CAWSVRGFDGIYADTQYF. Filled out from reference TRBV30 and TRBJ2-3, the complete variable domain reads SQTIHQWPATLVQPVGSPLSLECTVEGTSNPNLYWYRQAAGRGLQLLFYSVGIGQISSEVPQNLSASRPQDRQFILSSKKLLLSDSGFYLCAWSVRGFDGIYADTQYFGPGTRLTVL.

The table lists this clonotype with a few counts. The genes are TRBV25-1 and TRBJ2-5; D call uncertain. The CDR3 extends over 14 amino acids. Germline loops: CDR1 MGHDK, CDR2 SYGVNS. The V and J ends lost 0 bases and 2 bases respectively, with 7 bases between them. The CDR3 sequence is CASSEYNSQETQYF. The CDR3 DNA follows: TGTGCCAGCAGTGAATATAACAGTCAAGAGACCCAGTACTTC.

The sample holds many counts of this clonotype. The gene calls are TRBV7-2 and TRBJ2-7; 7 bases agree with TRBD1. The V gene end was trimmed by 5 bases and the J gene end by 4 bases; junction bases not matched to a gene: 8. CDR1 SGHTA and CDR2 FQGNSA come from the germline V gene. The CDR3 is 14 amino acids. CDR3 bases: TGTGCCAGCAGCACGCGGACAGGACCGTACGAGCAGTACTTC. Encoded protein: CASSTRTGPYEQYF.